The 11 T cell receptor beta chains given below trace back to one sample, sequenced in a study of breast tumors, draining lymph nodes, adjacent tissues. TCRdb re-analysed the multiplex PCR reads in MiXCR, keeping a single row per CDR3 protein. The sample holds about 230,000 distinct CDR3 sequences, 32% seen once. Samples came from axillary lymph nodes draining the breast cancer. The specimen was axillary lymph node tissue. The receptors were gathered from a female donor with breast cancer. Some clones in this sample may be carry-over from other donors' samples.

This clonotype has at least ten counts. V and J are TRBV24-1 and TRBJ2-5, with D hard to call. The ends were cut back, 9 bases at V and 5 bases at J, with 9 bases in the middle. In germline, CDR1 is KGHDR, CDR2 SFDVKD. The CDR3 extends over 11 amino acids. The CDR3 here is CATGNSETQYF. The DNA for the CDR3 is TGTGCCACCGGCAATAGTGAGACCCAGTACTTC.

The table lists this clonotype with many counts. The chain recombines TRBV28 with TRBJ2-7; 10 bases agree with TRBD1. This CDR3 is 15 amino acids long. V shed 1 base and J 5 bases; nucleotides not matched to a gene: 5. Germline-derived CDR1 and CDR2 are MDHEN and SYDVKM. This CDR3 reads CASSLLGQGKNEQYF. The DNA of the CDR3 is TGTGCCAGCAGTTTATTGGGACAGGGGAAAAACGAGCAGTACTTC.

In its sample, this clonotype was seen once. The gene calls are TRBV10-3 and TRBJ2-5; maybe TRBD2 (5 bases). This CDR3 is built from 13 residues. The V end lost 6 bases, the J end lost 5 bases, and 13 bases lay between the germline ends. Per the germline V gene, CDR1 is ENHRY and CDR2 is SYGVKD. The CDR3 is CAIRGRGLETQYF. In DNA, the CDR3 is TGTGCCATCAGGGGGAGAGGGTTGGAGACCCAGTACTTC.

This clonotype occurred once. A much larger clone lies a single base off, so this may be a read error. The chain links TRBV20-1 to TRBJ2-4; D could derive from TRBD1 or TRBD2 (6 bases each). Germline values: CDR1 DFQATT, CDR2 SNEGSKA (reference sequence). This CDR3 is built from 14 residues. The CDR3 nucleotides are TGCAGTGCTAGAGATGAGGGGGGCAAAACCATTCAGTACTTC. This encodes CSARDEGGKTIQYF.

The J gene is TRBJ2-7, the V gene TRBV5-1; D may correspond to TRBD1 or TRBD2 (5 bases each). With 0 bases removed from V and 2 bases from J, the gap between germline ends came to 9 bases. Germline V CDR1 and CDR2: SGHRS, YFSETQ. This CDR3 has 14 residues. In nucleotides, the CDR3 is TGCGCCAGCAGCTTGGGCAGGGACCCCTACGAGCAGTACTTC. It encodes CASSLGRDPYEQYF.

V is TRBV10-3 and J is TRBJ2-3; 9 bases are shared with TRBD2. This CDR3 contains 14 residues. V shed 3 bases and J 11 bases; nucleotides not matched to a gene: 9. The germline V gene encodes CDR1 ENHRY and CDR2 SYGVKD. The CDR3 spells CAISDAGGYNEQYF. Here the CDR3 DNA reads TGTGCCATCAGTGACGCGGGAGGGTACAATGAGCAGTATTTT.

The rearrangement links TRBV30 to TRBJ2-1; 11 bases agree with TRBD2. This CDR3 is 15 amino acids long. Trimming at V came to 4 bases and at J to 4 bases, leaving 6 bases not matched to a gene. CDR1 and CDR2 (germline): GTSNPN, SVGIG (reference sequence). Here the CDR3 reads CAWTAGTSGYNEQFF. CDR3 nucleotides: TGTGCCTGGACTGCCGGGACTAGCGGTTACAATGAGCAGTTCTTC.

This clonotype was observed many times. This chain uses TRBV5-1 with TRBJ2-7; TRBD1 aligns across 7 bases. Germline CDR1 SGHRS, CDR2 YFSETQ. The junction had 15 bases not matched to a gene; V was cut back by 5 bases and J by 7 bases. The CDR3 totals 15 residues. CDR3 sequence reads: CASSLYGTVSEEQYF. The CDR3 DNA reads TGCGCCAGCAGTTTATACGGGACAGTTTCGGAAGAGCAGTACTTC.

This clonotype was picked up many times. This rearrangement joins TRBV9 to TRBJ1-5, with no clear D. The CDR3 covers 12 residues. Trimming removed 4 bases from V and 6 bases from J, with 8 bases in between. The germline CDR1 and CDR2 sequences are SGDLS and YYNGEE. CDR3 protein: CASSTRSQPQHF. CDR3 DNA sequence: TGTGCCAGCAGCACCCGAAGTCAGCCCCAGCATTTT.

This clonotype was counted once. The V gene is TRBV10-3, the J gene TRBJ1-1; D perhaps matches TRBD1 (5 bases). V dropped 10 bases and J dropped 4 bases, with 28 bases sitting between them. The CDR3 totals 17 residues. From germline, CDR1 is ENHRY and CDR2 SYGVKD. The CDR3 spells CASSPPVGDSRGTEAFF. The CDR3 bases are TGTGCCAGCTCACCCCCCGTTGGGGATTCTAGGGGCACTGAAGCTTTCTTT.

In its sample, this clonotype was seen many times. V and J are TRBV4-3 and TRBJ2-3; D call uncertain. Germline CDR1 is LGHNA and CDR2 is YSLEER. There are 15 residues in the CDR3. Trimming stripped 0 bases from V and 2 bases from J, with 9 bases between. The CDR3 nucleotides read TGCGCCAGCAGCCAAGATTACCTTTACACAGATACGCAGTATTTT. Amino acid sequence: CASSQDYLYTDTQYF.